The next 26 T cell receptor beta chains were all read from a single sample in a study of T cells in Graves' hyperthyroidism and ophthalmopathy (dated by TCRdb to the late 2010s). The library was built by means of multiplex PCR. TCRdb lists the instrument as Illumina HiSeq 2000. The TCR beta CDR3 regions were amplified from RNA transcripts. For the first round of RT-PCR on the TCR CDR3, the HTBI primer set was used together with the Qiagen OneStep RT-PCR kit. TCRdb reworked the public reads: Q25 trimming with fastp, MiXCR clone assembly, productive beta chains retained. Each CDR3 protein appears once, grouped with its most common genes and DNA. Counted in this sample were more than 450,000 distinct CDR3 sequences; 15% to 20% of them appeared once. The ten largest clonotypes hold roughly 44% of the sample. The sequenced sample was blood. Receptor source: a man aged 40-49 years with Graves' ophthalmopathy.

This chain links TRBV28 with TRBJ1-5; D unclear. Germline CDR1 MDHEN, CDR2 SYDVKM. The CDR3 totals 10 residues. V dropped 5 bases and J dropped 4 bases, with 0 bases sitting between them. DNA of the CDR3: TGTGCCAGCAGTAATCAGCCCCAGCATTTT. Encoded protein: CASSNQPQHF.

This clonotype was detected ten times or more. The rearrangement links TRBV5-1 to TRBJ1-2, with D possibly being TRBD1 (6 bases). This CDR3 is 12 amino acids long. Germline CDR1 is SGHRS and CDR2 is YFSETQ. Trimming cost V 4 bases and J 8 bases, with 12 bases left between them. CDR3 coding DNA: TGCGCCAGCAGCCTAACAGGGTTCGGCTACACCTTC. As protein: CASSLTGFGYTF. The whole variable domain, remainder taken from reference TRBV5-1 and TRBJ1-2, is KAGVTQTPRYLIKTRGQQVTLSCSPISGHRSVSWYQQTPGQGLQFLFEYFSETQRNKGNFPGRFSGRQFSNSRSEMNVSTLELGDSALYLCASSLTGFGYTFGSGTRLTVV.

This clonotype turned up a few times. The chain uses TRBV13 and TRBJ2-7, with 16 bases that match TRBD2. V was pared by 5 bases and J by 3 bases, with 13 bases of the junction left unmatched. The CDR3 contains 19 residues. Germline loops: CDR1 PRHDT, CDR2 FYEKMQ (reference sequence). The CDR3 DNA reads as TGTGCCAGCAGCCCAACCGACCCAGGGACTAGCGGGGGGGACTACGAGCAGTACTTC. Protein: CASSPTDPGTSGGDYEQYF.

V and J are TRBV7-3 and TRBJ2-3; 9 nucleotides agree with TRBD2. This CDR3 spans 14 amino acids. Germline trimming cut 5 bases from V and 6 bases from J; bases unmatched to any gene: 6. In germline, CDR1 is SGHTA, CDR2 FQGTGA. As DNA, the CDR3 is TGTGCCAGCAGCCATAGCGGGAGAAGGGATACGCAGTATTTT. As protein: CASSHSGRRDTQYF. The whole variable domain, remainder taken from reference TRBV7-3 and TRBJ2-3, is GAGVSQTPSNKVTEKGKYVELRCDPISGHTALYWYRQSLGQGPEFLIYFQGTGAADDSGLPNDRFFAVRPEGSVSTLKIQRTERGDSAVYLCASSHSGRRDTQYFGPGTRLTVL.

The V call is TRBV20-1, the J call TRBJ1-4; maybe TRBD1 (5 bases). The germline V gene has CDR1 DFQATT and CDR2 SNEGSKA (reference sequence). CDR3 length equals 14 residues. V lost 0 bases, J lost 4 bases, and 9 bases lay in between. The CDR3 DNA is TGCAGTGCTAGAGACGACAGATATAATGAAAAACTGTTTTTT. Its protein is CSARDDRYNEKLFF.

This clonotype has ten or more counts. The rearrangement links TRBV18 to TRBJ2-7, with a possible D match to TRBD2 (6 bases). Germline CDR1 is KGHSH and CDR2 is LQKENI. The V gene lost 8 bases and the J gene lost 1 base, with 12 bases spanning the gap. The CDR3 covers 13 residues. CDR3 nucleotide sequence: TGTGCCAGCAGCCCTGGGGGGTCCTACGAGCAGTACTTC. Translation: CASSPGGSYEQYF.

There are many counts of this clonotype. The chain employs TRBV12-3 or TRBV12-4 and TRBJ2-1; 11 bases align to TRBD2. The CDR3 runs to 17 residues. The V gene end was trimmed by 6 bases and the J gene end by 6 bases; junction bases not matched to a gene: 13. CDR3 in amino acids: CASSHLAGGLGGNEQFF. The CDR3 DNA is TGTGCCAGCAGCCATCTAGCGGGGGGCCTGGGGGGCAATGAGCAGTTCTTC.

This clonotype was detected ten times or more. An end of the junction differs from the germline gene, which may be a read error. The V call is TRBV5-1, the J call TRBJ2-1, with D possibly matching TRBD2 (5 bases). CDR3 size: 15 residues. Germline V gives CDR1 SGHRS, CDR2 YFSETQ. In nucleotides, the CDR3 is TGCGCCAGCAGCTTGGCCGGGGTGGGCTACAGTGAGCAGTTCTTC. This codes for CASSLAGVGYSEQFF.

The rearrangement uses TRBV27 and TRBJ1-5, with D possibly matching TRBD1 (6 bases). The CDR3 has 13 residues. Trimming removed 6 bases at V and 8 bases at J, with 14 bases between. Germline loops: CDR1 MNHEY, CDR2 SMNVEV (reference sequence). As DNA, the CDR3 is TGTGCCAGCAGAACAGGGCCACAGAAGCCCCAGCATTTT. Its translation is CASRTGPQKPQHF.

The gene calls are TRBV20-1 and TRBJ2-5; D gene unclear. This CDR3 region has 13 residues. The V end lost 3 bases, the J end lost 7 bases, and 15 bases lay between the germline ends. Germline CDR1 is DFQATT and CDR2 is SNEGSKA (reference sequence). The CDR3: CSARGIGEGTQYF. The CDR3 nucleotides read TGCAGTGCTAGGGGGATCGGAGAAGGGACCCAGTACTTC.

This rearrangement joins TRBV30 to TRBJ2-5; possibly TRBD2 for D (7 bases). Germline lookup yields CDR1 GTSNPN and CDR2 SVGIG (reference sequence). The CDR3 is 15 amino acids. V was cut by 1 base and J by 2 bases, with 14 bases left in between. As DNA, the CDR3 is TGTGCCTGGAGTGATGCGGGGGCGCTACAAGAGACCCAGTACTTC. Translating it yields CAWSDAGALQETQYF.

The V gene is TRBV27, the J gene TRBJ2-7; 10 nucleotides agree with TRBD1. Germline CDR1 and CDR2: MNHEY and SMNVEV (reference sequence). The CDR3 runs 13 residues. V was clipped by 8 bases and J by 4 bases; unmatched bases: 5. In DNA form, the CDR3 reads TGTGCCAGCGGGGGACAGGGGTGGTACGAGCAGTACTTC. It translates to CASGGQGWYEQYF.

The chain combines TRBV27 with TRBJ2-1; D remains ambiguous. V lost 3 bases, J lost 3 bases, and 9 bases lay in between. The CDR3 runs 14 residues. CDR1 and CDR2 (germline): MNHEY, SMNVEV (reference sequence). This CDR3 reads CASSFARYYNEQFF. The CDR3 nucleotides read TGTGCCAGCAGTTTCGCCCGGTACTACAATGAGCAGTTCTTC.

This clonotype was seen repeatedly, ten times or more. The chain links TRBV3-1 to TRBJ2-1; D gene unclear. Germline V gene lookup returns CDR1 LGHDT and CDR2 YNNKEL (reference sequence). This CDR3 contains 11 residues. The V and J ends lost 8 bases and 6 bases respectively, with 8 bases between them. CDR3 in DNA: TGTGCCAGCCGGACCACCAATGAGCAGTTCTTC. Translation gives CASRTTNEQFF.

This clonotype was recorded a few times. V is TRBV5-1 and J is TRBJ2-1; TRBD2 agrees at 11 bases. The germline CDR1 and CDR2 sequences are SGHRS and YFSETQ. The CDR3 runs 17 residues. The J segment lost 5 bases and the V segment lost 4 bases, leaving 11 bases of the junction unmatched. The CDR3 coding sequence is TGCGCCAGCAGCCCACAGCCGGTGGGACTAGCGGACAATGAGCAGTTCTTC. Its translation is CASSPQPVGLADNEQFF.

The V gene is TRBV5-6, the J gene TRBJ2-1; 11 nucleotides line up with TRBD2. Germline V gene sequence: CDR1 SGHDT, CDR2 YYEEEE. The CDR3 contains 18 residues. Losses at the gene ends were 2 bases for V and 3 bases for J; bases not matched to a gene: 10. CDR3 sequence: CASSFYRSGRANYNEQFF. CDR3 nucleotides: TGTGCCAGCAGCTTCTATCGTAGCGGGAGGGCCAACTACAATGAGCAGTTCTTC.

There are many counts of this clonotype. The V call is TRBV7-2, the J call TRBJ1-1; D unresolved. V lost 5 bases, J lost 2 bases, and 12 bases lay in between. In germline, CDR1 is SGHTA, CDR2 FQGNSA. The CDR3 runs to 14 residues. The CDR3 DNA sequence: TGTGCCAGCAGCCCTCGTTGGACCAACACTGAAGCTTTCTTT. Its translation: CASSPRWTNTEAFF.

This clonotype has a handful of counts. CDR3 protein: CASSLAPLTGRNEQFF. The CDR3 DNA follows: TGTGCCAGCAGCTTAGCGCCTCTGACAGGGCGGAATGAGCAGTTCTTC. V and J are TRBV7-9 and TRBJ2-1; 7 bases map to TRBD1. V lost 0 bases and J lost 7; bases outside the gene matches: 9. CDR3 length: 16 residues. Germline loops: CDR1 SEHNR, CDR2 FQNEAQ (reference sequence).

This clonotype was counted ten times or more. V gene TRBV12-3 or TRBV12-4 combines with J gene TRBJ1-5; 7 bases line up with TRBD1. J was trimmed by 7 bases and V by 4 bases; bases with no gene match: 7. The CDR3 length is 14 residues. The CDR3 nucleotides read TGTGCCAGCAGTTCAGGGGGGGGCCAACAGCCCCAGCATTTT. The encoded protein is CASSSGGGQQPQHF.

This clonotype occurred a few times. The chain joins TRBV19 to TRBJ2-1; a weak D match, TRBD2 (6 bases). The V gene lost 5 bases and the J gene lost 9 bases, with 11 bases spanning the gap. Germline V lookup: CDR1 LNHDA, CDR2 SQIVND (reference sequence). The CDR3 is 12 residues long. The CDR3 loop is CASSGPGLEQFF. The CDR3 DNA reads TGTGCCAGTAGTGGGCCGGGACTTGAGCAGTTCTTC.

This clonotype was counted a single time. A read error may explain this, as a much larger clone is one base away. The chain has TRBV6-2 or TRBV6-3 and TRBJ2-6; D not resolved. CDR3 length equals 16 residues. Trimming removed 7 bases from V and 1 base from J, with 14 bases in between. CDR1 and CDR2 from the germline V gene are MNHEY and SVGEGT. In nucleotides, the CDR3 is TGTGCCAGCACGCCGAGGATGGGTTCTGGGGCCAACGTCCTGACTTTC. It codes for CASTPRMGSGANVLTF.

This clonotype was seen ten or more times. The chain is built from TRBV2 and TRBJ2-3; D may be TRBD2 (6 bases). CDR3 length: 14 amino acids. CDR1 is SNHLY and CDR2 is FYNNEI in the germline V gene. Trimming took 8 bases from V and 1 from J, leaving 13 bases between them. The CDR3 bases are TGTGCCAGCCGGATGGGCGGGGGCACAGATACGCAGTATTTT. Translating gives CASRMGGGTDTQYF.

This clonotype was counted ten times or more. This CDR3 reads CASREGLAGNEQFF. DNA for the CDR3: TGCGCCAGCAGGGAGGGTCTAGCGGGGAATGAGCAGTTCTTC. The chain recombines TRBV5-1 with TRBJ2-1, with 9 bases lining up with TRBD2. Germline CDR1 reads SGHRS; CDR2 reads YFSETQ. J lost 7 bases, V lost 5 bases, and 7 bases had no gene match. The CDR3 consists of 14 residues.

This chain connects TRBV7-9 to TRBJ2-1; TRBD1 might be the D (6 bases). The V gene's germline CDR1 is SEHNR and CDR2 FQNEAQ (reference sequence). V was clipped by 6 bases and J by 0 bases, with 12 bases between them. The CDR3 is 15 residues long. This chain's CDR3 is CASRGTHSSYNEQFF. CDR3 DNA sequence: TGTGCCAGCAGGGGGACACATAGCTCCTACAATGAGCAGTTCTTC.

This clonotype has just a few counts. The genes are TRBV5-1 and TRBJ1-2; 9 nucleotides align to TRBD1. Looked up from germline, CDR1 is SGHRS and CDR2 is YFSETQ. The CDR3 consists of 15 residues. V dropped 3 bases and J dropped 4; count of bases not matched to a gene: 7. The CDR3 coding sequence is TGCGCCAGCAGCTCGGGACAGGGTTGGGGCTATGGCTACACCTTC. As protein: CASSSGQGWGYGYTF. Drawing the rest from reference TRBV5-1 and TRBJ1-2, the complete variable domain is KAGVTQTPRYLIKTRGQQVTLSCSPISGHRSVSWYQQTPGQGLQFLFEYFSETQRNKGNFPGRFSGRQFSNSRSEMNVSTLELGDSALYLCASSSGQGWGYGYTFGSGTRLTVV.

Only a few counts were recorded for this clonotype. The chain is built from TRBV14 and TRBJ2-1; the D is unclear. Germline V lookup: CDR1 SGHDN, CDR2 FVKESK. Trimming pared 0 bases from V and 5 bases from J, leaving 11 bases between. The CDR3 has 15 amino acids. In DNA, the CDR3 is TGTGCCAGCAGCCAAGAGTGGGCAGCTAACAATGAGCAGTTCTTC. It specifies CASSQEWAANNEQFF.